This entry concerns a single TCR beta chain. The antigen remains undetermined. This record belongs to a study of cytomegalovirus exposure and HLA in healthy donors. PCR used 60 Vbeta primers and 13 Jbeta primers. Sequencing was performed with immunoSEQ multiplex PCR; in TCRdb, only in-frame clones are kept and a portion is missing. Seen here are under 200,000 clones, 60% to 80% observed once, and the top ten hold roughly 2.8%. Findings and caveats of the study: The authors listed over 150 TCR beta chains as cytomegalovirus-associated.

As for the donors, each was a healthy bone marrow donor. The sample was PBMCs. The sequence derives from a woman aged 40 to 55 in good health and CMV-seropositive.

The CDR3 DNA follows: TGTGCCAGCAGCTTGACTGCTTGGGGGCGCGACGAGCAGTACTTC. Residues: CASSLTAWGRDEQYF. The chain couples TRBV5-4 to TRBJ2-7, with D possibly TRBD1 on 6 matching bases. V was trimmed by 1 base and J by 5 bases, leaving 16 bases between them. In germline, CDR1 is SGHNT, CDR2 YYREEE (reference sequence). The CDR3 covers 15 residues.